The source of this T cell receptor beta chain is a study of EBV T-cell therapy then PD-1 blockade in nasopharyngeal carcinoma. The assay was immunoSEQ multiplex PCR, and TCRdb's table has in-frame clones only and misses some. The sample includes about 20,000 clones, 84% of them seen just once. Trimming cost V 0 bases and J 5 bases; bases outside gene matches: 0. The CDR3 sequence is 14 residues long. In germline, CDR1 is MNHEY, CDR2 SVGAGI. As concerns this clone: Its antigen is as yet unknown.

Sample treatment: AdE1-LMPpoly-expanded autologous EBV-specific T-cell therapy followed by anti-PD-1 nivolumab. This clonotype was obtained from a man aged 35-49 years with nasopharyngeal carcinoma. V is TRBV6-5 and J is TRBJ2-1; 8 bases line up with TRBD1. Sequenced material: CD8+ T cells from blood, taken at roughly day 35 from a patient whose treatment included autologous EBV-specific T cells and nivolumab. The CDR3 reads CASSYSDRDNEQFF. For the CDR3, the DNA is TGTGCCAGCAGTTACTCGGACAGGGACAATGAGCAGTTCTTC.